These T cell receptor beta chains were read from a single sample in a study of CD8 T cells in ankylosing spondylitis. TCRdb reprocessed the 5' RACE reads with MiXCR, giving one entry per CDR3 protein. The sample records around 890,000 distinct CDR3 sequences, 10% to 15% being singletons. Sequenced material: blood, either unsorted or a sorted T cell fraction (not recorded which). The receptor set was obtained from a male donor with ankylosing spondylitis. Both conserved end residues are part of each CDR3. Fields, in order: V gene, J gene, D gene, clone size, CDR3 protein, CDR3 DNA. D genes are given only for firm matches. Size tells how often a clone was seen (once, few, many) or the class of an expanded clone, and some rows leave it out.

TRBV29-1	TRBJ2-1	TRBD1	many	CSGGDRKNEQFF	TGCAGCGGGGGGGACAGGAAGAATGAGCAGTTCTTC
TRBV7-6	TRBJ2-7	NA	many	CASSSQGDSEQYF	TGTGCCAGCAGCTCACAGGGAGACAGCGAGCAGTACTTC
TRBV11-2	TRBJ1-1	NA	NA	CASSFGATTEAFF	TGTGCCAGCAGCTTTGGTGCGACAACTGAAGCTTTCTTT
TRBV4-1	TRBJ2-7	NA	NA	CASSTYAGTLKSSYEQYF	TGCGCCAGCAGCACTTACGCCGGGACACTCAAGAGCTCCTACGAGCAGTACTTC
TRBV4-3	TRBJ2-2	TRBD1	NA	CASSQGFLDRELLFTGELFF	TGCGCCAGCAGCCAAGGCTTCTTGGACAGGGAATTATTATTCACCGGGGAGCTGTTTTTT
TRBV2	TRBJ2-7	NA	few	CASGGLYEQYF	TGTGCCAGCGGGGGCCTTTACGAGCAGTACTTC
TRBV12-3/TRBV12-4	TRBJ2-3	NA	few	CASSLARRGLAVSTDTQYF	TGTGCCAGCAGTTTAGCGCGGAGGGGGCTAGCGGTTAGCACAGATACGCAGTATTTT
TRBV20-1	TRBJ1-2	TRBD1	NA	CSASVPRQGGGYTF	TGCAGTGCGTCCGTTCCCCGACAGGGAGGTGGCTACACCTTC
TRBV7-9	TRBJ2-6	NA	many	CASSLILSGANVLTF	TGTGCCAGCAGCCTCATCCTCTCTGGGGCCAACGTCCTGACTTTC
TRBV3-1	TRBJ2-1	NA	NA	CASSRGGRNSYNEQFF	TGTGCCAGCAGCCGGGGGGGGCGGAATTCGTACAATGAGCAGTTCTTC
TRBV25-1	TRBJ1-2	TRBD1	few	CASSGQGEHYGYTF	TGTGCCAGCAGTGGACAGGGGGAGCACTATGGCTACACCTTC
TRBV9	TRBJ2-3	NA	few	CASSVLHVGGTDTQYF	TGTGCCAGCAGCGTACTTCACGTGGGGGGAACAGATACGCAGTATTTT
TRBV29-1	TRBJ1-4	NA	NA	CSVKTGVGEKLFF	TGCAGCGTTAAGACGGGTGTGGGTGAAAAACTGTTTTTT
TRBV7-8	TRBJ2-1	NA	NA	CASSHHQATFYNEQFF	TGTGCCAGCAGCCACCACCAGGCCACCTTTTACAATGAGCAGTTCTTC
TRBV11-2	TRBJ1-1	NA	NA	CASSLVEVGATEAFF	TGTGCCAGCAGCTTGGTGGAGGTGGGGGCCACTGAAGCTTTCTTT
TRBV4-2	TRBJ2-7	NA	few	CASSQAGVPYEQYF	TGTGCCAGCAGCCAAGCAGGGGTCCCCTACGAGCAGTACTTC
TRBV5-1	TRBJ1-5	TRBD1	many	CASSPGQDSNQPQHF	TGCGCCAGCAGCCCCGGACAGGATAGCAATCAGCCCCAGCATTTT
TRBV6-2/TRBV6-3	TRBJ2-2	NA	NA	CASSHISGDTGELFF	TGTGCCAGCAGCCATATCAGTGGAGACACCGGGGAGCTGTTTTTT
TRBV5-1	TRBJ2-7	NA	few	CASSLGGFGSYEQYF	TGCGCCAGCAGCTTGGGGGGGTTCGGGTCCTACGAGCAGTACTTC
TRBV7-2	TRBJ2-2	NA	many	CASSLEWPGLGGELFF	TGTGCCAGCAGCTTAGAGTGGCCGGGATTGGGCGGGGAGCTGTTTTTT
TRBV11-2	TRBJ2-1	TRBD2	many	CASSLIAGAYNEQFF	TGTGCCAGCAGCTTAATAGCGGGAGCTTACAATGAGCAGTTCTTC
TRBV28	TRBJ1-5	NA	few	CATKSGGVGNQPQHF	TGTGCCACCAAATCGGGGGGCGTAGGCAATCAGCCCCAGCATTTT
TRBV7-2	TRBJ2-7	TRBD1	NA	CASAGTGAFYEQYF	TGTGCCAGCGCGGGGACAGGGGCCTTCTACGAGCAGTACTTC
TRBV7-3	TRBJ1-1	NA	few	CASSPRQARNTEAFF	TGTGCCAGCAGCCCCCGACAGGCTAGGAACACTGAAGCTTTCTTT
TRBV5-1	TRBJ2-7	NA	many	CASSLTGLASYEQYF	TGCGCCAGCAGCTTGACAGGGTTGGCGTCCTACGAGCAGTACTTC
TRBV7-6	TRBJ1-2	NA	few	CASSLGPDRGYTF	TGTGCCAGCAGCTTGGGCCCGGATCGGGGCTACACCTTC
TRBV5-6	TRBJ2-1	NA	many	CASSLNEISYNEQFF	TGTGCCAGCAGCTTGAATGAAATCTCCTACAATGAGCAGTTCTTC
TRBV20-1	TRBJ1-3	NA	NA	CCASWAPIGQAGNTIYF	TGCTGTGCTAGTTGGGCCCCGATCGGCCAGGCCGGAAACACCATATATTTT
TRBV19	TRBJ2-1	NA	few	CASSMGGGINEQFF	TGTGCCAGTAGTATGGGGGGAGGCATCAATGAGCAGTTCTTC
TRBV4-2	TRBJ2-1	NA	few	CASSPVRAGRGNEQFF	TGTGCCAGCAGCCCTGTAAGGGCGGGGAGGGGGAATGAGCAGTTCTTC
TRBV5-1	TRBJ2-1	NA	few	CASSLGGAIYNEQFF	TGCGCCAGCAGCTTAGGGGGGGCTATATACAATGAGCAGTTCTTC
TRBV20-1	TRBJ1-2	NA	NA	CSAWNYGYTF	TGCAGTGCCTGGAACTATGGCTACACCTTC
TRBV20-1	TRBJ2-1	NA	many	CSARRGSVDEQFF	TGCAGTGCCCGTAGGGGGAGTGTGGATGAGCAGTTCTTC